This TCR beta chain was documented in a study of T cell responses to AZD1222 COVID-19 vaccine. Study context: Analyses pooled second doses at about 4 or about 12 weeks. Overall study results and limits: As reported, nearly half of all spike-specific TCRs target variant regions that are unmutated.

Notes on this clone: Its antigen is unknown.

Data came from immunoSEQ multiplex PCR; TCRdb stores just in-frame clones and leaves some out. Of tens of thousands of clones in the sample, roughly three quarters were seen once. V lost 1 base and J 5 bases, leaving 8 bases between the germline ends. The CDR3 spans 14 residues. The germline CDR1 and CDR2 sequences are KGHDR and SFDVKD. The input for sequencing was peripheral blood, taken on day 0 of AZD1222 vaccination. This TCR was sampled from an adult in good health. The J gene is TRBJ1-5, the V gene TRBV24-1, with no clear D. CDR3 sequence (DNA): TGTGCCACCAGTGATTTTGGAGGAGATCAGCCCCAGCATTTT. Translation gives CATSDFGGDQPQHF.